This is a list of T cell receptor beta chains from one sample in a study of T-cell reconstitution after alpha-beta-depleted transplantation in children. TCRdb itself ran the PCR reads through MiXCR, one entry per CDR3 protein. The sample has around 450,000 distinct CDR3 sequences; around 15% are singletons. Sequenced material: PBMCs, mostly from graft donor cells, taken 360 days after TCRalphabeta/CD19-depleted stem cell transplant. The receptors were gathered from a boy under two years old who had a stem cell transplant for Wiskott-Aldrich syndrome, so the T cells may come from the graft donor. Each CDR3 is given with its conserved first and last residue. The D gene is left open where the match is weak. Some rows have no size entry. The others give once, few or many, or a class for an expanded clone.

size: NA; D: NA; J: TRBJ1-2; V: TRBV7-2; DNA: TGTGCCAGCAGCTTTGATGCTAACTATGGCTACACCTTC; CDR3: CASSFDANYGYTF
size: few; D: TRBD1; J: TRBJ2-1; V: TRBV7-2; DNA: TGTGCCAGCAGATACCGGGACAGGGGGCAGAATGAGCAGTTCTTC; CDR3: CASRYRDRGQNEQFF
size: NA; D: TRBD2; J: TRBJ2-5; V: TRBV20-1; DNA: TGCAGTGCTAGAAGGGGATCGAGGCTAGCGGGAGTAGAGACCCAGTACTTC; CDR3: CSARRGSRLAGVETQYF
size: few; D: TRBD1; J: TRBJ1-1; V: TRBV28; DNA: TGTGCCAGCAGTTTACCGACAGGGGGAGGGACTGAAGCTTTCTTT; CDR3: CASSLPTGGGTEAFF
size: NA; D: NA; J: TRBJ2-7; V: TRBV6-1; DNA: TGTGCCAGCAGGCAGGGGACTGCCTGGGGCGAGCAGTACTTC; CDR3: CASRQGTAWGEQYF
size: NA; D: NA; J: TRBJ2-7; V: TRBV12-3/TRBV12-4; DNA: TGTGCCAGCAGTGATCGAACTAGTTTCAAGCAGTACTTC; CDR3: CASSDRTSFKQYF
size: NA; D: NA; J: TRBJ2-5; V: TRBV29-1; DNA: TGCAGCGCCGGATTGACCGGAGAGACCCAGTACTTC; CDR3: CSAGLTGETQYF
size: NA; D: TRBD2; J: TRBJ2-3; V: TRBV27; DNA: TGTGCCAGCAGTTTATGGGGAGGGGTAAGAGGGCGCACAGATACGCAGTATTTT; CDR3: CASSLWGGVRGRTDTQYF
size: many; D: TRBD1; J: TRBJ2-3; V: TRBV12-3/TRBV12-4; DNA: TGTGCCAGCTCTTCCGGGACAGGGACAGATACGCAGTATTTT; CDR3: CASSSGTGTDTQYF
size: NA; D: NA; J: TRBJ2-1; V: TRBV29-1; DNA: TGCAGCGTTGGCCGGGGACTGCCCAATGAGCAGTTCTTC; CDR3: CSVGRGLPNEQFF
size: few; D: TRBD1; J: TRBJ1-5; V: TRBV5-1; DNA: TGCGCCAGCAGCTTGGACCCAGGGGGCCAGCCCCAGCATTTT; CDR3: CASSLDPGGQPQHF
size: few; D: NA; J: TRBJ2-3; V: TRBV4-2; DNA: TGTGCCAGCAGCCAAGGAGGCGGCGGGGATACGCAGTATTTT; CDR3: CASSQGGGGDTQYF
size: many; D: NA; J: TRBJ2-1; V: TRBV20-1; DNA: TGCAGTGCTAGAGGAGGAGGGCAGCAGTTCTTC; CDR3: CSARGGGQQFF
size: NA; D: TRBD1; J: TRBJ2-4; V: TRBV12-3/TRBV12-4; DNA: TGTGCCAGCAGTTTATCAGGGGGAAACATTCAGTACTTC; CDR3: CASSLSGGNIQYF
size: NA; D: NA; J: TRBJ2-5; V: TRBV20-1; DNA: TGCAGTGCTACCCCAGGGATAGGGGCTAGACGAAGCGGAGAGACCCAGTACTTC; CDR3: CSATPGIGARRSGETQYF
size: many; D: NA; J: TRBJ2-1; V: TRBV11-2; DNA: TGTGCCAGCAGCTTAGTTATAGGCTACAATGAGCAGTTCTTC; CDR3: CASSLVIGYNEQFF
size: NA; D: NA; J: TRBJ1-2; V: TRBV9; DNA: TGTGCCAGCAGCGCATCTATAGATGCACCGTATGGCTACACCTTC; CDR3: CASSASIDAPYGYTF
size: few; D: TRBD1; J: TRBJ2-7; V: TRBV29-1; DNA: TGCAGCGTTCCGGGACAGGGGGCTTTCGAGCAGTACTTC; CDR3: CSVPGQGAFEQYF